This TCR beta chain was profiled in a study of chemoradiotherapy in HPV16-positive cancers. Study results and limitations: In HPV16-positive patients, HPV-responsive T-cell expansion tracked better recurrence-free survival. During treatment, candidate HPV-specific clones and E7-related motifs expanded in tumor. Only two HPV16-positive patients supplied the functional HPV-specificity definition.

Germline loops: CDR1 GTSNPN, CDR2 SVGIG (reference sequence). The trim removed 8 bases at V and 6 bases at J, leaving 7 bases unmatched. This CDR3 region has 12 residues. Repertoires were sampled repeatedly during chemoradiotherapy. Profiling relied on immunoSEQ multiplex PCR, and the TCRdb table lists in-frame clones only, not all of them. The table includes 5,200 or so clones, 65% to 80% detected once. The table lists this clone with a count of one. Its antigen is undetermined. The sequenced sample was tumor tissue, obtained from a patient who underwent chemoradiotherapy. This TCR was sampled from a human donor with HPV-associated anogenital cancer. The rearrangement uses TRBV30 and TRBJ1-2; TRBD1 agrees at 9 bases. CDR3: CARKRTGDGYTF. The CDR3 nucleotides read TGTGCCCGAAAAAGGACAGGGGATGGCTACACCTTC.